The 20 T cell receptor beta chains below were found in one sample sequenced in a study of blood T cell repertoires in COVID-19. The protocol was immunoSEQ multiplex PCR, while the TCRdb copy is restricted to in-frame clones and leaves out a portion. The sample has 100,000 to 150,000 clones; approximately 86% are singletons. Material for sequencing was PBMCs or T cells enriched from blood (not recorded which). Source of these receptors: a woman in her forties or fifties who had recovered from COVID-19.

This clone was seen only a few times. The chain is built from TRBV19 and TRBJ1-1; 8 bases fit TRBD1. The CDR3 has 16 residues. Germline V lookup: CDR1 LNHDA, CDR2 SQIVND (reference sequence). J gave up 1 base and V 6 bases, and 10 bases lay outside the gene matches. CDR3 residues: CASRQLRGLGNTEAFF. CDR3 nucleotides: TGTGCCAGTAGGCAACTCAGGGGGCTGGGGAACACTGAAGCTTTCTTT.

This sequence joins TRBV3-1 (or the pseudogene TRBV3-2) and TRBJ1-3; the match to TRBD1 covers 7 bases. The V gene end was trimmed by 2 bases and the J gene end by 4 bases; junction bases not matched to a gene: 2. Germline V gene lookup returns CDR1 LGHDT and CDR2 YNNKEL (reference sequence). This CDR3 comprises 14 residues. The CDR3 loop is CASSQTGDGNTIYF. CDR3 nucleotides: TGTGCCAGCAGCCAAACAGGGGACGGAAACACCATATATTTT.

This clone has only one observation. The rearrangement links TRBV19 to TRBJ2-6, with D possibly matching TRBD1 (8 bases). CDR3 length: 18 amino acids. Trimming left V 1 base short and J 2 bases short, with 15 bases between. Germline V CDR1 and CDR2: LNHDA, SQIVND (reference sequence). CDR3: CASSIGNRGGPGANVLTF. In DNA, the CDR3 is TGTGCCAGTAGTATAGGAAACAGGGGGGGACCTGGGGCCAACGTCCTGACTTTC.

This chain joins TRBV9 and TRBJ2-5; D might be TRBD1 (6 bases). This CDR3 contains 14 residues. CDR1 and CDR2 (germline): SGDLS, YYNGEE. V was trimmed by 3 bases and J by 4 bases, leaving 13 bases between them. The CDR3 protein is CASSASGVSETQYF. The CDR3, as DNA: TGTGCCAGCAGCGCATCAGGGGTTTCAGAGACCCAGTACTTC.

The CDR3, as DNA: TGTGCCAGCTCACGGACTAGCGGGGGGCCCAATGAGCAGTTCTTC. It is translated as CASSRTSGGPNEQFF. This rearrangement joins TRBV18 to TRBJ2-1; 14 positions agree with TRBD2. V gave up 4 bases and J gave up 6 bases; unmatched junction bases: 2. Per the germline V gene, CDR1 is KGHSH and CDR2 is LQKENI. This CDR3 spans 15 amino acids.

CDR3 amino acids: CASNRGTGLYTGELFF. The CDR3 bases are TGTGCCAGCAATAGAGGGACAGGTCTATACACCGGGGAGCTGTTTTTT. This chain joins TRBV25-1 and TRBJ2-2; 8 bases align to TRBD1. The ends lost 7 bases at V and 3 bases at J; junction bases unmatched: 10. This CDR3 has 16 residues. The germline CDR1 and CDR2 sequences are MGHDK and SYGVNS.

The chain is built from TRBV4-1 and TRBJ2-5; TRBD2 is a possible D gene (6 bases). The V end was cut by 1 base, the J end by 5 bases, with 8 bases between. The CDR3 extends over 13 amino acids. The germline CDR1 and CDR2 sequences are MGHRA and YSYEKL. This chain's CDR3 is CASSQAGSETQYF. The CDR3 DNA is TGCGCCAGCAGCCAAGCCGGGAGCGAGACCCAGTACTTC.

The chain recombines TRBV7-6 with TRBJ2-1; 10 positions agree with TRBD1. Germline CDR1 SGHVS, CDR2 FNYEAQ. This CDR3 spans 15 amino acids. Unmatched junction bases numbered 6, after V lost 5 bases and J lost 5 bases. As DNA, the CDR3 is TGTGCCAGCAGCCCGGACAGGGGGGCCCACAATGAGCAGTTCTTC. Amino acids: CASSPDRGAHNEQFF.

The chain is built from TRBV10-3 and TRBJ1-1; TRBD1 is a possible D gene (6 bases). From germline, CDR1 is ENHRY and CDR2 SYGVKD. The CDR3 contains 14 residues. The ends were cut back, 5 bases at V and 1 base at J, with 11 bases in the middle. Here the CDR3 DNA reads TGTGCCATCAGTTCGGGGGGCCCGAACACTGAAGCTTTCTTT. Protein sequence: CAISSGGPNTEAFF.

The chain uses TRBV21-1 and TRBJ1-3. TRBV21-1 is described as a pseudogene. This CDR3 has 18 amino acids. The CDR3 DNA is TGTGCCAGCAGCTCCCGGGACTCCCACGGCGGGGCTGGAAACACCATATATTTT. It specifies CASSSRDSHGGAGNTIYF.

This rearrangement joins TRBV5-4 to TRBJ2-1; the match to TRBD2 covers 10 bases. From germline, CDR1 is SGHNT and CDR2 YYREEE (reference sequence). This CDR3 region has 14 residues. V lost 2 bases to trimming and J lost 7 bases; unmatched junction nucleotides: 3. The CDR3 bases are TGTGCCAGCAGCTTAGCGGGGGGGCATAATGAGCAGTTCTTC. This translates into CASSLAGGHNEQFF.

The chain has TRBV7-9 and TRBJ1-4; tentatively, D is TRBD1 (6 bases). Trimming left V 0 bases short and J 5 bases short, with 16 bases between. The CDR3 length is 17 residues. CDR1 and CDR2 (germline): SEHNR, FQNEAQ (reference sequence). The CDR3 is CASSLAGRGLSNEKLFF. The CDR3 region has the DNA TGTGCCAGCAGCTTAGCCGGCAGGGGATTATCAAATGAAAAACTGTTTTTT.

This rearrangement joins TRBV19 to TRBJ2-4; a possible D gene is TRBD1 (6 bases). The CDR3 sequence is 16 residues long. Deletions cut 5 bases from V and 0 bases from J, with 14 bases between. Germline V gene sequence: CDR1 LNHDA, CDR2 SQIVND (reference sequence). This CDR3 is CASSSGTSLAKNIQYF. CDR3 DNA sequence: TGTGCCAGTAGTTCCGGGACATCCTTAGCCAAAAACATTCAGTACTTC.

CDR3 sequence reads: CASSPALGQGQYTEAFF. CDR3 sequence (DNA): TGTGCCAGCTCACCGGCATTGGGACAGGGGCAGTACACTGAAGCTTTCTTT. The chain links TRBV18 to TRBJ1-1, with TRBD1 identical over 10 bases. CDR1 and CDR2 from the germline V gene are KGHSH and LQKENI. J was trimmed by 3 bases and V by 3 bases; bases with no gene match: 10. This CDR3 spans 17 amino acids.

The table lists this clone with a count of one. V usage is TRBV7-9 and J usage is TRBJ1-2, with 9 bases aligning to TRBD1. The CDR3 has 13 amino acids. In germline, CDR1 is SEHNR, CDR2 FQNEAQ (reference sequence). With V trimmed by 1 base and J by 6 bases, 0 bases remained unmatched. The CDR3 here is CASSLGTGDGYTF. The CDR3 nucleotides are TGTGCCAGCAGCTTAGGGACAGGGGATGGCTACACCTTC.

The J gene is TRBJ2-7, the V gene TRBV3-1 (or the pseudogene TRBV3-2); weak D call: TRBD2 (6 bases). Germline V gene sequence: CDR1 LGHDT, CDR2 YNNKEL (reference sequence). The CDR3 runs to 16 residues. Trimming removed 3 bases from V and 5 bases from J, with 20 bases in between. The CDR3 DNA reads TGTGCCAGCAGCCATTTTAGGGCCCTAGCGAATCACGAGCAGTACTTC. Encoded protein: CASSHFRALANHEQYF.

This clone occurred a few times. CDR3 sequence: CASSPLQRGAYEQYF. CDR3 bases: TGTGCCAGCAGTCCTCTCCAGCGGGGAGCCTACGAGCAGTACTTC. The V call is TRBV11-2, the J call TRBJ2-7; 7 bases fit TRBD2. There are 15 residues in the CDR3. CDR1 is SGHAT, CDR2 FQNNGV, per germline. J was trimmed by 2 bases and V by 6 bases; bases with no gene match: 10.

The rearrangement links TRBV7-9 to TRBJ2-7, with 7 bases that match TRBD1. The CDR3 extends over 15 amino acids. V was pared by 1 base and J by 0 bases, with 3 bases of the junction left unmatched. CDR1 and CDR2 from the germline V gene are SEHNR and FQNEAQ (reference sequence). In nucleotides, the CDR3 is TGTGCCAGCAGCTTAGAACAGGGGAACTCCTACGAGCAGTACTTC. Its protein product is CASSLEQGNSYEQYF.

This chain connects TRBV10-3 to TRBJ2-2; 9 bases line up with TRBD2. The CDR3 extends over 14 amino acids. Germline V CDR1 and CDR2: ENHRY, SYGVKD. V trimming: 8 bases; J trimming: 7 bases; junction bases outside the gene matches: 8. CDR3 DNA: TGTGCCATCCGCGGCGGGGGGGCGGTCGGGGAGCTGTTTTTT. Its translation is CAIRGGGAVGELFF.

This clone was observed a few times. The V and J genes are TRBV3-1 (or the pseudogene TRBV3-2) and TRBJ1-6; TRBD1 matches at 10 bases. V lost 6 bases to trimming and J lost 10 bases; unmatched junction nucleotides: 6. The germline V gene encodes CDR1 LGHDT and CDR2 YNNKEL (reference sequence). This CDR3 has 14 amino acids. DNA of the CDR3: TGTGCCAGCAGTCCCGGGACAGGGGTATCACCCCTCCACTTT. Translation: CASSPGTGVSPLHF.